What follows are 21 T cell receptor beta chains derived from one specimen sequenced in a study of glioma-infiltrating T cells. The iRepertoire nested amplicon-rescue multiplex PCR amplified TCR alpha and beta CDR3s from RNA. Each CDR3 protein is one row after TCRdb ran MiXCR on the multiplex PCR reads. The repertoire holds approximately 100,000 distinct CDR3 sequences, with 29% as singletons. Sequences were obtained from glioma tissue, nonneoplastic brain tissue, or PBMCs (not recorded which). Every receptor here comes from a human donor with low-grade glioma or glioblastoma, undergoing nonglioma brain surgery, or in good health (not recorded which).

This clonotype occurred many times. The gene calls are TRBV6-1 and TRBJ2-3; TRBD2 is a possible D gene (7 bases). The germline V gene has CDR1 MNHNS and CDR2 SASEGT. Trimming took 5 bases from V and 2 from J, leaving 11 bases between them. The CDR3 runs 14 residues. CDR3 sequence: CASSFGGPTDTQYF. CDR3 nucleotides: TGTGCCAGCAGTTTCGGGGGGCCCACAGATACGCAGTATTTT.

In the case of this clonotype: Possible read error: a much larger clone is one base away. This chain uses TRBV28 with TRBJ1-3; TRBD1 is a possible D gene (6 bases). This CDR3 region has 14 residues. Looked up from germline, CDR1 is MDHEN and CDR2 is SYDVKM. DNA of the CDR3: TGTGCCGGCAGACCCCAGGGGTCTGGAAACACCATATATTTT. This gives the protein CAGRPQGSGNTIYF.

The chain links TRBV24-1 to TRBJ2-3; possibly TRBD1 for D (5 bases). The V gene lost 10 bases and the J gene lost 6 bases, with 10 bases spanning the gap. This CDR3 is 11 amino acids long. Looked up from germline, CDR1 is KGHDR and CDR2 is SFDVKD. DNA for the CDR3: TGTGCCACAGGGGAAGGGGATACGCAGTATTTT. Translated: CATGEGDTQYF.

In the case of this clonotype: A much larger clonotype is one base distant, so this may be a read error. This chain uses TRBV6-1 with TRBJ2-5, with D perhaps matching TRBD2 (5 bases). Trimming took 7 bases from V and 2 from J, leaving 17 bases between them. Germline values: CDR1 MNHNS, CDR2 SASEGT. The CDR3 contains 15 residues. CDR3 in DNA: TGTGCCAGCATATTTTTCGGGGTGGGACAAGAGACCCAGTACTTC. Translating gives CASIFFGVGQETQYF.

This clonotype was detected a few times. V usage is TRBV6-1 and J usage is TRBJ2-3, with 8 bases matching TRBD2. This CDR3 is built from 19 residues. From germline, CDR1 is MNHNS and CDR2 SASEGT. V gave up 8 bases and J gave up 0 bases; unmatched junction bases: 19. CDR3 region: CASSMYSGGHLSSTDTQYF. The CDR3 DNA sequence: TGTGCCAGCTCCATGTACAGCGGGGGCCACCTTTCTAGCACAGATACGCAGTATTTT.

This clonotype was counted at least ten times. The chain joins TRBV7-6 to TRBJ1-3; the D is unclear. The V and J ends lost 1 base and 4 bases respectively, with 5 bases between them. The CDR3 extends over 13 amino acids. The V gene's germline CDR1 is SGHVS and CDR2 FNYEAQ. The CDR3 nucleotides read TGTGCCAGCAGCTTAGAAGCGGGAAACACCATATATTTT. It is translated as CASSLEAGNTIYF.

This clonotype has a count of ten or more. The V and J genes are TRBV4-2 and TRBJ1-1, with TRBD1 as a possible D gene (5 bases). CDR1 is LGHNA, CDR2 YNFKEQ, per germline. This CDR3 has 14 residues. V dropped 4 bases and J dropped 1 base, with 10 bases sitting between them. CDR3 in DNA: TGTGCCAGCAGCCCAGGACATTCGAACACTGAAGCTTTCTTT. It specifies CASSPGHSNTEAFF.

This clonotype has a count of ten or more. The chain uses TRBV20-1 and TRBJ1-2; TRBD1 matches at 9 bases. J lost 4 bases, V lost 5 bases, and 2 bases had no gene match. The CDR3 loop spans 12 amino acids. The germline gives CDR1 DFQATT, CDR2 SNEGSKA (reference sequence). The CDR3 loop is CSAQDRGYGYTF. Here the CDR3 DNA reads TGCAGTGCTCAGGACAGGGGCTATGGCTACACCTTC.

The chain carries TRBV14 and TRBJ1-2; unclear D gene. V gave up 1 base and J gave up 7 bases, with 10 bases separating them. This CDR3 has 13 amino acids. Germline V gives CDR1 SGHDN, CDR2 FVKESK. CDR3 amino acids: CASSQAGASGYTF. The CDR3 DNA reads as TGTGCCAGCAGCCAAGCCGGAGCTTCTGGCTACACCTTC.

This clonotype was observed at least ten times. The CDR3 is CASRPGPPYKAFF. Written as DNA, the CDR3 is TGTGCCAGCAGACCCGGACCGCCTTATAAAGCTTTCTTT. The genes are TRBV6-1 and TRBJ1-1; D is unresolved. CDR3 size: 13 residues. The germline V and J ends were trimmed by 6 bases and 9 bases, with 17 bases remaining between them. CDR1 MNHNS and CDR2 SASEGT come from the germline V gene.

This chain joins TRBV12-3 or TRBV12-4 and TRBJ1-3; possible D gene TRBD1, 6 bases. The CDR3 spans 13 residues. Between the trimmed V and J ends, which lost 4 bases and 4 bases, there was a span of 8 bases. This chain's CDR3 is CASSWTEGNTIYF. CDR3 in DNA: TGTGCCAGCAGTTGGACAGAGGGAAACACCATATATTTT.

This clonotype was recorded at least ten times. The rearrangement links TRBV7-9 to TRBJ1-4; a weak D match, TRBD1 (6 bases). Trimming shortened V by 4 bases and J by 8 bases, and 20 bases separated the two germline ends. Germline CDR1 and CDR2: SEHNR and FQNEAQ (reference sequence). The CDR3 is made up of 16 amino acids. CDR3 protein: CASSSRTASRQEKLFF. The CDR3 bases are TGTGCCAGCAGCTCGAGGACAGCCTCCAGACAAGAAAAACTGTTTTTT.

This clonotype was seen many times. The chain carries TRBV10-3 and TRBJ1-5; 9 bases are shared with TRBD1. The CDR3 covers 12 residues. V was clipped by 11 bases and J by 10 bases; unmatched bases: 9. Germline V gene sequence: CDR1 ENHRY, CDR2 SYGVKD. CDR3 region: CAPRDRVDPQHF. DNA for the CDR3: TGTGCCCCTCGGGACAGGGTAGACCCCCAGCATTTT.

Comment on this clonotype: A read error may be the cause here, since a much bigger clone is one base away. The chain couples TRBV27 to TRBJ2-7, with D perhaps matching TRBD2 (5 bases). This CDR3 comprises 14 residues. CDR1 MNHEY and CDR2 SMNVEV come from the germline V gene (reference sequence). Trimming removed 5 bases from V and 3 bases from J, with 14 bases in between. As DNA, the CDR3 is TGTGCCAGCAGTAGTCGAGGGTCAGACTACGAGCAGTACTTC. Amino acids: CASSSRGSDYEQYF.

This chain joins TRBV24-1 and TRBJ2-7, with no clear D. Germline CDR1 is KGHDR and CDR2 is SFDVKD. V was trimmed by 5 bases and J by 4 bases, leaving 17 bases between them. The CDR3 contains 15 residues. The CDR3 is CATSAVGEALYEQYF. For the CDR3, the DNA is TGTGCCACCAGTGCGGTCGGAGAAGCACTTTACGAGCAGTACTTC.

This clonotype showed up just a few times. V and J are TRBV2 and TRBJ1-6; TRBD1 aligns across 9 bases. Germline V gene data show CDR1 as SNHLY and CDR2 as FYNNEI. J gave up 9 bases and V 5 bases, and 5 bases lay outside the gene matches. The CDR3 contains 14 residues. CDR3 in DNA: TGTGCCAGCAGTAGGACAGGGGATGGTTCACCCCTCCACTTT. As protein: CASSRTGDGSPLHF.

In this sample, this clonotype turned up many times. V is TRBV4-3 and J is TRBJ1-1; possible D gene TRBD1, 6 bases. With 0 bases removed from V and 5 bases from J, the gap between germline ends came to 16 bases. Germline V CDR1 and CDR2: LGHNA, YSLEER. This CDR3 comprises 16 residues. DNA of the CDR3: TGCGCCAGCAGCCAAGACAGTACAGGGTGGCGTACTGAAGCTTTCTTT. Translation gives CASSQDSTGWRTEAFF.

This clonotype showed up just a few times. V and J are TRBV3-1 and TRBJ1-5; D unresolved. The CDR3 contains 14 residues. In germline, CDR1 is LGHDT, CDR2 YNNKEL (reference sequence). Between the trimmed V and J ends, which lost 4 bases and 0 bases, there was a span of 7 bases. This chain's CDR3 is CASSPLGSNQPQHF. Here the CDR3 DNA reads TGTGCCAGCAGCCCTTTGGGTAGCAATCAGCCCCAGCATTTT.

The chain is built from TRBV12-3 or TRBV12-4 and TRBJ1-5; no firm D call. The ends were cut back, 5 bases at V and 1 base at J, with 15 bases in the middle. The CDR3 spans 16 residues. In nucleotides, the CDR3 is TGTGCCAGCAGTCTTCCTGGGCTAGGGAGCAATCAGCCCCAGCATTTT. Amino acids: CASSLPGLGSNQPQHF.

The chain carries TRBV12-3 or TRBV12-4 and TRBJ1-5; D is uncertain. V was clipped by 0 bases and J by 5 bases, with 8 bases between them. The CDR3 length is 14 residues. The CDR3 protein is CASSLAPADQPQHF. The CDR3 DNA sequence: TGTGCCAGCAGTTTAGCTCCTGCGGATCAGCCCCAGCATTTT.

This clonotype showed up many times. The J gene is TRBJ2-7, the V gene TRBV7-6; 8 bases fit TRBD1. Germline CDR1 reads SGHVS; CDR2 reads FNYEAQ. J lost 6 bases, V lost 5 bases, and 6 bases had no gene match. The CDR3 is 13 amino acids. The CDR3 region has the DNA TGTGCCAGCAGCCCGCGACAGGGGAGCGAGCAGTACTTC. Translating it yields CASSPRQGSEQYF.